This entry concerns a single T cell receptor beta chain. What it recognizes is unknown. These data originate in a study of shared clonotypes between healthy human individuals. Study summary: A donor's plate count was three for CD4 naive and three for CD4 memory; CD8 naive had two and CD8 memory one.

Study findings and constraints: Among non-shared clonotypes, generation probabilities were lower than among those shared by all four donors. The authors expected sequencing depth to affect clonotype sharing among donors. Though the depth was large, rarefaction showed that sorted-subset sequencing was incomplete.

There are 15 residues in the CDR3. V gave up 1 base and J gave up 8 bases; unmatched junction bases: 6. Per the germline V gene, CDR1 is KGHSH and CDR2 is LQKENI. The data were produced by immunoSEQ multiplex PCR, yet TCRdb's version contains in-frame clones alone and is incomplete. The data show roughly 1,500,000 clones, about 98.5% seen once. V is TRBV18 and J is TRBJ2-1; TRBD2 matches 9 bases. The source material was naive CD4+ T cells sorted from blood. Subset here: CD45RA+ positively selected. The TCR comes from a man under 40 in good health. The CDR3 loop reads CASSPLPGLADEQFF. The CDR3 DNA reads TGTGCCAGCTCACCACTCCCGGGACTAGCTGATGAGCAGTTCTTC.